This note documents a single T cell receptor (beta chain) sequence. What it binds is not known. TCRdb's table, derived via immunoSEQ multiplex PCR, lists solely in-frame clones and lacks some. The data hold some 110,000 clones, with approximately 85% observed a single time. V was pared by 6 bases and J by 3 bases, with 18 bases between. CDR1 is MNHEY and CDR2 is SMNVEV in the germline V gene (reference sequence). The CDR3 consists of 15 residues. This sample is drawn from a study of T cell responses to AZD1222 COVID-19 vaccine. General study points: After two AZD1222 doses, spike-specific TCR breadth and depth rose versus day 0.

The chain links TRBV27 to TRBJ2-7, with a tentative D call TRBD2 (7 bases). The sequence was collected from an adult in good health. Sequencing used peripheral blood, obtained on day 0 of MenACWY control vaccination. The CDR3 loop is CASSTLGGPDYEQYF. The CDR3 nucleotides read TGTGCCAGCAGCACCCTCGGGGGGCCGGACTACGAGCAGTACTTC.